The 23 T cell receptor beta chains presented below share a single source sample, sequenced in a study of cytomegalovirus exposure and HLA in healthy donors. Measured with immunoSEQ multiplex PCR; TCRdb has only the in-frame clones, and not every one. This table has about 100,000 clones, 70% to 85% appearing once. Sequencing was done on a sample of PBMCs. The source of these receptors is a woman aged 18-35 years in good health and CMV-seronegative.

V gene TRBV5-4 combines with J gene TRBJ2-3; 8 bases line up with TRBD1. The CDR3 length is 15 residues. Germline V gene lookup returns CDR1 SGHNT and CDR2 YYREEE (reference sequence). V was clipped by 0 bases and J by 7 bases; unmatched bases: 7. CDR3 region: CASSLAAGGGYTQYF. The DNA for the CDR3 is TGTGCCAGCAGCTTGGCGGCAGGGGGCGGATATACGCAGTATTTT.

The CDR3 DNA reads TGTGCCAGCAGTCCAGGGACAGGGGGCTACGAGCAGTACTTC. Translated, it gives CASSPGTGGYEQYF. This chain links TRBV27 with TRBJ2-7; 11 positions agree with TRBD1. The CDR3 extends over 14 amino acids. V shed 5 bases, J shed 3 bases, and the junction held 3 bases outside the gene matches. Germline V gene data show CDR1 as MNHEY and CDR2 as SMNVEV (reference sequence).

CDR3 protein: CASSQDTGGLKYEQYF. The CDR3 nucleotides read TGTGCCAGCAGCCAAGATACCGGGGGGCTCAAATACGAGCAGTACTTC. The rearrangement links TRBV4-2 to TRBJ2-7; D is perhaps TRBD2 (7 bases). The CDR3 has 16 residues. Germline assignment: CDR1 LGHNA and CDR2 YNFKEQ. Deletions cut 0 bases from V and 4 bases from J, with 16 bases between.

The V call is TRBV12-5, the J call TRBJ2-7, with 9 nucleotides matching TRBD1. The CDR3 covers 16 residues. Germline V gene lookup returns CDR1 LGHNT and CDR2 FRNRAP. V trimming: 0 bases; J trimming: 2 bases; junction bases outside the gene matches: 5. For the CDR3, the DNA is TGTGCTAGTGGTTTGGTACTGGGACAGGGAGCCTACGAGCAGTACTTC. Protein: CASGLVLGQGAYEQYF.

The rearrangement joins TRBV7-6 to TRBJ1-2; TRBD1 might be the D (5 bases). The germline gives CDR1 SGHVS, CDR2 FNYEAQ. Deletions cut 4 bases from V and 4 bases from J, with 13 bases between. The CDR3 consists of 14 residues. CDR3 in DNA: TGTGCCAGCAGCTCCTCCAGGGTACCCTATGGCTACACCTTC. It specifies CASSSSRVPYGYTF.

This rearrangement joins TRBV6-5 to TRBJ1-1, with TRBD1 matching 9 bases. Germline assignment: CDR1 MNHEY and CDR2 SVGAGI. The CDR3 loop spans 15 amino acids. V was clipped by 5 bases and J by 5 bases; unmatched bases: 9. CDR3 protein: CASSNFYRGRTEAFF. DNA of the CDR3: TGTGCCAGCAGTAATTTCTACAGGGGGCGAACTGAAGCTTTCTTT.

The V and J genes are TRBV7-8 and TRBJ2-2, with 7 bases matching TRBD1. Germline V gene sequence: CDR1 SGHVS, CDR2 FQNEAQ. CDR3 length equals 14 residues. The ends lost 1 base at V and 5 bases at J; junction bases unmatched: 1. As DNA, the CDR3 is TGTGCCAGCAGCTTAGTACAGGGGACCGGGGAGCTGTTTTTT. It encodes CASSLVQGTGELFF.

This clone came up once. The gene calls are TRBV5-1 and TRBJ1-3; tentative D call: TRBD1 (6 bases). The CDR3 length is 17 residues. The V end lost 3 bases, the J end lost 3 bases, and 19 bases lay between the germline ends. In germline, CDR1 is SGHRS, CDR2 YFSETQ. The CDR3 DNA is TGCGCCAGCAGCTCCAACCTTCCAGGGGCGCATGGAAACACCATATATTTT. Translating gives CASSSNLPGAHGNTIYF.

This CDR3 reads CASSSALAGGRLDKFF. The DNA for the CDR3 is TGCGCCAGCAGCTCAGCTCTAGCGGGGGGGCGACTCGACAAGTTCTTC. V usage is TRBV5-1 and J usage is TRBJ2-1; 12 nucleotides align to TRBD2. Germline V gene data show CDR1 as SGHRS and CDR2 as YFSETQ. The CDR3 runs 16 residues. Unmatched junction bases numbered 15, after V lost 3 bases and J lost 14 bases. The full variable domain, in which reference TRBV5-1 and TRBJ2-1 provide the parts outside the CDR3, is KAGVTQTPRYLIKTRGQQVTLSCSPISGHRSVSWYQQTPGQGLQFLFEYFSETQRNKGNFPGRFSGRQFSNSRSEMNVSTLELGDSALYLCASSSALAGGRLDKFFGPGTRLTVL.

V is TRBV21-1 and J is TRBJ1-2; no check of the table's D call, TRBD1, against the DNA was made. TRBV21-1 is given as a pseudogene. The CDR3 runs 16 residues. CDR3 protein: CASSARQDRVGDGYTF. DNA of the CDR3: TGTGCCAGCAGCGCCCGGCAGGACAGGGTGGGAGATGGCTACACCTTC.

V usage is TRBV27 and J usage is TRBJ1-2; 7 nucleotides agree with TRBD1. Germline CDR1 and CDR2: MNHEY and SMNVEV (reference sequence). V shed 11 bases and J 3 bases; nucleotides not matched to a gene: 6. This CDR3 is built from 12 residues. CDR3 nucleotides: TGTGCCTCACAAGGGGGCGACTATGGCTACACCTTC. Protein sequence: CASQGGDYGYTF.

The CDR3 reads CASSLRGTGVGYTF. In DNA, the CDR3 is TGTGCCAGCAGTCTCCGGGGGACAGGGGTTGGCTACACCTTC. This sequence joins TRBV27 and TRBJ1-2; the match to TRBD1 covers 10 bases. The CDR3 is 14 residues long. Germline trimming cut 5 bases from V and 7 bases from J; bases unmatched to any gene: 7. Germline CDR1 MNHEY, CDR2 SMNVEV (reference sequence).

This CDR3 reads CASSGGTSGGTGELFF. CDR3 nucleotide sequence: TGTGCCAGCAGCGGAGGGACTAGCGGGGGGACCGGGGAGCTGTTTTTT. The chain uses TRBV9 and TRBJ2-2; 15 bases map to TRBD2. Germline V lookup: CDR1 SGDLS, CDR2 YYNGEE. Losses at the gene ends were 3 bases for V and 5 bases for J; bases not matched to a gene: 2. The CDR3 has 16 amino acids.

The V and J genes are TRBV30 and TRBJ1-1, with a weak D call TRBD1 (5 bases). The CDR3 runs to 13 residues. V was clipped by 5 bases and J by 4 bases, with 14 bases between them. The germline CDR1 and CDR2 sequences are GTSNPN and SVGIG (reference sequence). In DNA form, the CDR3 reads TGTGCCTGGGGGGGGACGGATGGCACTGAAGCTTTCTTT. Translation: CAWGGTDGTEAFF.

The chain employs TRBV4-1 and TRBJ2-1, with 10 bases aligning to TRBD1. Trimming took 3 bases from V and 7 from J; bases not matched to a gene: 6. The CDR3 is 15 residues long. Germline CDR1 MGHRA, CDR2 YSYEKL. The CDR3 protein is CASSHGTGAWNEQFF. The CDR3 DNA is TGCGCCAGCAGCCACGGGACAGGGGCCTGGAATGAGCAGTTCTTC.

V usage is TRBV9 and J usage is TRBJ2-3, with a weak D call TRBD2 (7 bases). The V gene lost 3 bases and the J gene lost 6 bases, with 23 bases spanning the gap. The V gene's germline CDR1 is SGDLS and CDR2 YYNGEE. This CDR3 region has 17 residues. The CDR3 protein is CASSEGGRGPPRDTQYF. DNA of the CDR3: TGTGCCAGCAGCGAGGGGGGGAGGGGACCTCCGAGGGATACGCAGTATTTT. The complete variable domain, with remaining parts taken from reference TRBV9 and TRBJ2-3, reads DSGVTQTPKHLITATGQRVTLRCSPRSGDLSVYWYQQSLDQGLQFLIQYYNGEERAKGNILERFSAQQFPDLHSELNLSSLELGDSALYFCASSEGGRGPPRDTQYFGPGTRLTVL.

The chain links TRBV4-1 to TRBJ2-1; 10 bases agree with TRBD1. The J segment lost 0 bases and the V segment lost 2 bases, leaving 7 bases of the junction unmatched. CDR1 MGHRA and CDR2 YSYEKL come from the germline V gene. The CDR3 length is 18 residues. The CDR3 loop is CASSQPTGGGLSYNEQFF. In nucleotides, the CDR3 is TGCGCCAGCAGCCAACCGACAGGGGGCGGCCTCTCCTACAATGAGCAGTTCTTC.

The chain couples TRBV5-1 to TRBJ1-1; 8 nucleotides align to TRBD1. The CDR3 length is 14 residues. Germline V CDR1 and CDR2: SGHRS, YFSETQ. V lost 3 bases, J lost 1 base, and 2 bases stayed unmatched. CDR3 in DNA: TGCGCCAGCAGCTCCGGGACAGGGAACACTGAAGCTTTCTTT. Amino acid sequence: CASSSGTGNTEAFF.

The chain carries TRBV10-3 and TRBJ1-1; no clear D. The germline CDR1 and CDR2 sequences are ENHRY and SYGVKD. V was cut by 5 bases and J by 4 bases, with 11 bases left in between. This CDR3 spans 13 amino acids. CDR3 residues: CAISPWEGTEAFF. The CDR3 DNA follows: TGTGCCATCAGTCCCTGGGAGGGCACTGAAGCTTTCTTT.

The V gene is TRBV7-9, the J gene TRBJ1-1; D might be TRBD1 (5 bases). There are 13 residues in the CDR3. V was clipped by 6 bases and J by 5 bases, with 13 bases between them. Germline-derived CDR1 and CDR2 are SEHNR and FQNEAQ (reference sequence). The CDR3 reads CASRDGTWTEAFF. CDR3 in DNA: TGTGCCAGCAGGGATGGGACTTGGACTGAAGCTTTCTTT.

V gene TRBV10-3 combines with J gene TRBJ2-2; the D is unclear. The CDR3 has 11 residues. The V end lost 8 bases, the J end lost 6 bases, and 7 bases lay between the germline ends. CDR1 and CDR2 (germline): ENHRY, SYGVKD. CDR3 region: CAIRGAGELFF. DNA for the CDR3: TGTGCCATCCGAGGAGCCGGGGAGCTGTTTTTT.

The chain recombines TRBV19 with TRBJ1-5; TRBD1 aligns across 7 bases. This CDR3 has 16 amino acids. Looked up from germline, CDR1 is LNHDA and CDR2 is SQIVND (reference sequence). Trimming at V came to 7 bases and at J to 4 bases, leaving 13 bases not matched to a gene. The CDR3 DNA reads as TGTGCCAGTACCCTTTCCCGGGACAGAAAGAATCAGCCCCAGCATTTT. It specifies CASTLSRDRKNQPQHF. Variable domain in full (rest from reference TRBV19 and TRBJ1-5): DGGITQSPKYLFRKEGQNVTLSCEQNLNHDAMYWYRQDPGQGLRLIYYSQIVNDFQKGDIAEGYSVSREKKESFPLTVTSAQKNPTAFYLCASTLSRDRKNQPQHFGDGTRLSIL.

The V gene is TRBV6-5, the J gene TRBJ1-6; TRBD1 aligns across 10 bases. CDR1 and CDR2 from the germline V gene are MNHEY and SVGAGI. V was pared by 7 bases and J by 9 bases, with 9 bases of the junction left unmatched. CDR3 size: 15 residues. The CDR3, as DNA: TGTGCCAGCAAACCGGGACAGGGGAGAGGTTCACCCCTCCACTTT. Protein product: CASKPGQGRGSPLHF.